One and the same sample provided the 22 T cell receptor beta chains below, sequenced in a study of intratumoral heterogeneity in liver cancer. The library was produced with the immunoSEQ multiplex PCR assay. TCRdb took this table from immuneACCESS and kept in-frame rearrangements with V and J called. Such tables lack part of the clones; where checked against another copy, unresolved V genes explain under half of the gap, and the rest is unexplained. The sample table lists tens of thousands of clones, just under 75% of them with a count of one. The ten largest clones take up roughly a sixth of the sample. The sequencing used tumor-adjacent normal tissue, collected before any cancer treatment. These receptors were taken from a woman between 65 and 79 years old with hepatocellular carcinoma.

This clone occurred once. The rearrangement joins TRBV6-5 to TRBJ1-1, with D unresolved. This CDR3 spans 13 amino acids. Trimming left V 0 bases short and J 0 bases short, with 2 bases between. The germline V gene has CDR1 MNHEY and CDR2 SVGAGI. The CDR3 here is CASSYSLNTEAFF. DNA of the CDR3: TGTGCCAGCAGTTACTCTCTGAACACTGAAGCTTTCTTT.

The rearrangement uses TRBV10-3 and TRBJ2-3; D is tentatively TRBD1 or TRBD2 (5 bases each). The CDR3 loop spans 15 amino acids. Trimming took off 8 bases at V and 8 bases at J, with 23 bases between the two ends. The germline gives CDR1 ENHRY, CDR2 SYGVKD. DNA of the CDR3: TGTGCCATCTCAGAGACAGAGACGATCCGGGGTACGCAGTATTTT. It translates to CAISETETIRGTQYF.

The V and J genes are TRBV28 and TRBJ2-4; D gene ambiguous. The CDR3 consists of 13 residues. The germline CDR1 and CDR2 sequences are MDHEN and SYDVKM. The V end lost 3 bases, the J end lost 8 bases, and 11 bases lay between the germline ends. In DNA, the CDR3 is TGTGCCAGCAGTTTTTCCGGTAAAGACATTCAGTACTTC. Residues: CASSFSGKDIQYF.

This chain joins TRBV9 and TRBJ2-1, with D unclear. From germline, CDR1 is SGDLS and CDR2 YYNGEE. With 2 bases removed from V and 0 bases from J, the gap between germline ends came to 9 bases. This CDR3 has 15 residues. The CDR3 loop reads CASSVATVSYNEQFF. As DNA, the CDR3 is TGTGCCAGCAGCGTCGCGACGGTCTCCTACAATGAGCAGTTCTTC.

V usage is TRBV18 and J usage is TRBJ2-3; D not certain. The CDR3 totals 11 residues. Germline V gives CDR1 KGHSH, CDR2 LQKENI. The V end was cut by 5 bases, the J end by 2 bases, with 2 bases between. Here the CDR3 DNA reads TGTGCCAGCTCATCCACAGATACGCAGTATTTT. Protein: CASSSTDTQYF. The variable domain in full, completed from reference TRBV18 and TRBJ2-3, reads NAGVMQNPRHLVRRRGQEARLRCSPMKGHSHVYWYRQLPEEGLKFMVYLQKENIIDESGMPKERFSAEFPKEGPSILRIQQVVRGDSAAYFCASSSTDTQYFGPGTRLTVL.

CDR3 sequence (DNA): TGTGCCACCAGTGACATCAGGGTTAACTATGGCTACACCTTC. Its protein is CATSDIRVNYGYTF. The chain is built from TRBV24-1 and TRBJ1-2; a weak D match, TRBD1 (5 bases). V lost 4 bases and J 1 base, leaving 9 bases between the germline ends. Germline V gives CDR1 KGHDR, CDR2 SFDVKD. The CDR3 has 14 amino acids.

The count of this clone is one. This chain uses TRBV27 with TRBJ2-5; D not resolved. CDR3 length equals 16 residues. Trimming shortened V by 3 bases and J by 7 bases, and 21 bases separated the two germline ends. Per germline, CDR1 MNHEY and CDR2 SMNVEV (reference sequence). The CDR3 sequence: CASSFGRAAPTGTQYF. The DNA for the CDR3 is TGTGCCAGCAGTTTCGGACGGGCCGCCCCAACGGGGACCCAGTACTTC.

The V call is TRBV27, the J call TRBJ2-1, with 10 bases fitting TRBD2. The CDR3 covers 15 residues. The germline CDR1 and CDR2 sequences are MNHEY and SMNVEV (reference sequence). Germline trimming cut 5 bases from V and 5 bases from J; bases unmatched to any gene: 6. The CDR3 reads CASSTLAGAHNEQFF. As DNA, the CDR3 is TGTGCCAGCAGTACCCTAGCGGGAGCTCACAATGAGCAGTTCTTC.

V and J are TRBV15 and TRBJ1-2, with D hard to call. The CDR3 covers 14 residues. CDR1 and CDR2 (germline): LNHNV, YYDKDF (reference sequence). V was clipped by 8 bases and J by 6 bases, with 19 bases between them. In DNA, the CDR3 is TGTGCCACCTCACGGGAAAGTATGAAAGATGGCTACACCTTC. Translated: CATSRESMKDGYTF.

The chain employs TRBV6-5 and TRBJ1-1; TRBD1 agrees at 9 bases. V lost 6 bases, J lost 7 bases, and 9 bases stayed unmatched. The V gene's germline CDR1 is MNHEY and CDR2 SVGAGI. The CDR3 is 14 amino acids. As DNA, the CDR3 is TGTGCCAGCAGGCGGACAGGGGCTCGCGGTGAAGCTTTCTTT. Its translation: CASRRTGARGEAFF.

The chain couples TRBV5-5 to TRBJ2-4; D may be TRBD1 or TRBD2 (5 bases each). CDR3 length: 14 residues. V dropped 4 bases and J dropped 6 bases, with 14 bases sitting between them. Germline lookup yields CDR1 SGHKS and CDR2 YYEKEE (reference sequence). The CDR3 region has the DNA TGTGCCAGCAGCATCCGCCGGGACCTAAACATTCAGTACTTC. This codes for CASSIRRDLNIQYF.

The J gene is TRBJ2-7, the V gene TRBV5-6; 16 bases fit TRBD2. Germline V CDR1 and CDR2: SGHDT, YYEEEE. The trim removed 4 bases at V and 6 bases at J, leaving 4 bases unmatched. This CDR3 has 15 amino acids. The CDR3 here is CASSKGLAGGVEQYF. CDR3 coding DNA: TGTGCCAGCAGCAAGGGACTAGCGGGAGGGGTCGAGCAGTACTTC.

The chain links TRBV28 to TRBJ1-2; 8 nucleotides agree with TRBD1. CDR3 length: 13 residues. The junction had 6 bases not matched to a gene; V was cut back by 8 bases and J by 4 bases. Germline-derived CDR1 and CDR2 are MDHEN and SYDVKM. CDR3 in amino acids: CASGQGRLYGYTF. The CDR3 region has the DNA TGTGCCAGCGGACAGGGCCGCCTCTATGGCTACACCTTC.

In this sample, this clone turned up a few times. The V gene is TRBV20-1, the J gene TRBJ2-1; unclear D gene. Trimming shortened V by 0 bases and J by 7 bases, and 4 bases separated the two germline ends. Germline CDR1 DFQATT, CDR2 SNEGSKA (reference sequence). The CDR3 runs 11 residues. CDR3 nucleotides: TGCAGTGCTAGAGATGGGAATGAGCAGTTCTTC. It codes for CSARDGNEQFF.

The chain combines TRBV5-8 with TRBJ1-6, with 11 nucleotides matching TRBD1. The V and J ends lost 1 base and 6 bases, in that order; junction bases with no gene match: 6. Germline V gene lookup returns CDR1 SGHTS and CDR2 YDEGEE. The CDR3 has 17 amino acids. The CDR3 nucleotides read TGTGCCAGCAGCTTGCTCGGACAGGGGGCGGTTAATTCACCCCTCCACTTT. Its translation is CASSLLGQGAVNSPLHF.

The chain carries TRBV13 and TRBJ2-2; D is undetermined. CDR3 length: 13 amino acids. The V end was cut by 0 bases, the J end by 7 bases, with 6 bases between. The germline CDR1 and CDR2 sequences are PRHDT and FYEKMQ (reference sequence). Here the CDR3 DNA reads TGTGCCAGCAGCTTAGGGGTCGGCGGGGAGCTGTTTTTT. Translating it yields CASSLGVGGELFF.

J is TRBJ1-2 and V is TRBV5-6; D is unclear. This CDR3 has 11 residues. Trimming took off 0 bases at V and 8 bases at J, with 5 bases between the two ends. Germline CDR1 SGHDT, CDR2 YYEEEE. The CDR3 DNA sequence: TGTGCCAGCAGCTTGGTTGGAGGCTACACCTTC. This encodes CASSLVGGYTF.

The chain employs TRBV11-3 and TRBJ2-5, with a weak D call TRBD1 (5 bases). CDR1 is SGHNT and CDR2 is YENEEA in the germline V gene. The length of the CDR3 is 15 residues. V shed 1 base and J shed 5 bases, with 14 bases lying between them. The CDR3 sequence: CASSLGVQGTETQYF. The CDR3 DNA is TGTGCCAGCAGCTTAGGGGTTCAGGGAACCGAGACCCAGTACTTC.

This clone was counted a single time. The chain is built from TRBV7-3 and TRBJ2-2; TRBD2 matches 10 bases. The CDR3 is made up of 16 amino acids. CDR1 and CDR2 (germline): SGHTA, FQGTGA. V dropped 4 bases and J dropped 7; count of bases not matched to a gene: 9. Written as DNA, the CDR3 is TGTGCCAGCAGCTCTTCAGCGGGAGGGCAGATCGGGGAGCTGTTTTTT. Protein sequence: CASSSSAGGQIGELFF.

This chain uses TRBV28 with TRBJ1-2, with D tentatively TRBD1 (6 bases). V shed 5 bases and J shed 0 bases, with 19 bases lying between them. The germline gives CDR1 MDHEN, CDR2 SYDVKM. The CDR3 has 17 amino acids. The CDR3 sequence is CASSPTGSQTANYGYTF. The CDR3 region has the DNA TGTGCCAGCAGTCCCACAGGGTCCCAGACAGCTAACTATGGCTACACCTTC.

In its sample, this clone was seen once. The chain carries TRBV28 and TRBJ1-5, with TRBD1 matching 7 bases. CDR3 length: 15 residues. V was clipped by 4 bases and J by 4 bases; unmatched bases: 7. The V gene's germline CDR1 is MDHEN and CDR2 SYDVKM. The CDR3 region is CASSSQQGLNQPQHF. CDR3 bases: TGTGCCAGCAGTTCCCAACAGGGGCTGAATCAGCCCCAGCATTTT.

J is TRBJ2-3 and V is TRBV24-1; 12 nucleotides agree with TRBD2. Germline V CDR1 and CDR2: KGHDR, SFDVKD. V shed 3 bases and J 5 bases; nucleotides not matched to a gene: 5. The CDR3 is 16 amino acids. This chain's CDR3 is CATSDASGRARDTQYF. The CDR3 coding sequence is TGTGCCACCAGTGATGCTAGCGGGAGGGCCCGAGATACGCAGTATTTT.